This TCR beta chain is from a study of cytomegalovirus exposure and HLA in healthy donors. The V gene lost 1 base and the J gene lost 7 bases, with 29 bases spanning the gap. Germline V gene lookup returns CDR1 GTSNPN and CDR2 SVGIG (reference sequence). This CDR3 spans 18 amino acids. This clone was recorded a few times. With 60 Vbeta and 13 Jbeta primers, the PCR was carried out. The data were produced by immunoSEQ multiplex PCR, yet TCRdb's version contains in-frame clones alone and is incomplete. The data contain under 170,000 clones, approximately 60% of them singletons. The clonotype was recovered from a woman in her fifties or sixties in good health and CMV-seropositive. The V and J genes are TRBV30 and TRBJ2-7; weak D call: TRBD1 (5 bases). The sequencing sample was made of PBMCs. The DNA for the CDR3 is TGTGCCTGGAGTGAACTACACCTGGGTAGGGGTCCCCGTCGGGAGCAGTACTTC. It yields the protein CAWSELHLGRGPRREQYF.